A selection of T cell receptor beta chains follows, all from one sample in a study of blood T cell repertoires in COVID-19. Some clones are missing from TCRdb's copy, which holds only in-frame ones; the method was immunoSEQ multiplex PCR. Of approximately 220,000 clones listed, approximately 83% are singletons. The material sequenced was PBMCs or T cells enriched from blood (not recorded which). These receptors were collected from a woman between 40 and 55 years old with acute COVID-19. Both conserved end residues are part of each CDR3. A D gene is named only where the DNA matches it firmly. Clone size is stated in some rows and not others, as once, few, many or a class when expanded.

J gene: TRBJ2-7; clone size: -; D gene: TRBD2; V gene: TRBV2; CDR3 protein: CASIGQSSGSREQYF; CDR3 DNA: TGTGCCAGCATAGGACAGTCTAGCGGGAGCAGGGAGCAGTACTTC
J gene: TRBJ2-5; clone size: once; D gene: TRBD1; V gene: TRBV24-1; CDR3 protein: CATSFGGTGQETQYF; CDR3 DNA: TGTGCCACCAGTTTCGGCGGGACAGGGCAGGAGACCCAGTACTTC
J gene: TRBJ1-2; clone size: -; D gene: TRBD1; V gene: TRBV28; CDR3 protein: CASSPPGTGNRGYTF; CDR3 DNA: TGTGCCAGCAGCCCTCCCGGGACAGGGAATCGTGGCTACACCTTC
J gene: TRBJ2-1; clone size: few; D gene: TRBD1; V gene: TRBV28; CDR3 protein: CASTPAIYRGLSSYNEQFF; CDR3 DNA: TGTGCCAGCACCCCGGCAATCTACAGGGGGTTGAGCTCCTACAATGAGCAGTTCTTC
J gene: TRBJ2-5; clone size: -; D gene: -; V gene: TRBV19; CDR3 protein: CASSIQPGTKETQYF; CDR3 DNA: TGTGCCAGTAGTATCCAACCCGGGACAAAAGAGACCCAGTACTTC
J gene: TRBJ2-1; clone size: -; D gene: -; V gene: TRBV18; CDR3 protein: CASSPGRQGRNEQFF; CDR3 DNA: TGTGCCAGCTCACCGGGTCGGCAGGGTCGCAATGAGCAGTTCTTC
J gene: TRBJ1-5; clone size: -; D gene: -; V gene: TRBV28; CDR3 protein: CASSSRRRGGNQPQHF; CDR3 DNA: TGTGCCAGCAGTTCACGACGGAGGGGGGGTAATCAGCCCCAGCATTTT
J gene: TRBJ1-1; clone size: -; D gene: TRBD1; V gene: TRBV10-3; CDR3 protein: CAISALTGVSTEAFF; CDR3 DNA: TGTGCCATCAGTGCCCTGACAGGGGTGAGCACTGAAGCTTTCTTT
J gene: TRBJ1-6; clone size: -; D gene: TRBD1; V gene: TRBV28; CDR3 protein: CASSLSGQGNSPLHF; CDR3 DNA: TGTGCCAGCAGTTTATCGGGACAGGGTAATTCACCCCTCCACTTT
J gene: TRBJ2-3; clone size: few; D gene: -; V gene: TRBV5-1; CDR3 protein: CASSLARSGPTDTQYF; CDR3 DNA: TGCGCCAGCAGCTTGGCCAGGAGCGGGCCCACAGATACGCAGTATTTT
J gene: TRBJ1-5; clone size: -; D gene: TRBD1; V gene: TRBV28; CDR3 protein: CATRQGKLPQHF; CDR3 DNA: TGTGCCACCAGACAGGGGAAACTGCCCCAGCATTTT